This T cell receptor beta chain was documented in a study of cytomegalovirus exposure and HLA in healthy donors. Whole-study results and caveats: A later analysis found TCR association rates differed by HLA locus, highest for DRB1 and lowest for HLA-C. Associated with HLA alleles at 0.05 false discovery rate in a later analysis were 15,000 to 20,000 TCR beta sequences. In a later analysis, a missense DCLRE1C variant was linked to TCR beta V- and J-gene trimming.

Researchers ran the PCR with 60 Vbeta and 13 Jbeta primers. Only in-frame clones appear in the TCRdb table, and some are missing; sequencing was by immunoSEQ multiplex PCR. The sample consists of roughly 100,000 clones, more than 75% of them appearing once. This clone came up once. Its specificity is unknown. The V and J ends lost 2 bases and 3 bases respectively, with 5 bases between them. Germline CDR1 is SGHTA and CDR2 is FQGNSA. This CDR3 has 13 amino acids. This chain links TRBV7-2 with TRBJ2-1; the D is unclear. The specimen was PBMCs. The receptor was derived from a woman aged 40 to 50 in good health and CMV-seronegative. CDR3 sequence: CASSLRSYNEQFF. The DNA for the CDR3 is TGTGCCAGCAGCTTAAGGAGCTACAATGAGCAGTTCTTC.